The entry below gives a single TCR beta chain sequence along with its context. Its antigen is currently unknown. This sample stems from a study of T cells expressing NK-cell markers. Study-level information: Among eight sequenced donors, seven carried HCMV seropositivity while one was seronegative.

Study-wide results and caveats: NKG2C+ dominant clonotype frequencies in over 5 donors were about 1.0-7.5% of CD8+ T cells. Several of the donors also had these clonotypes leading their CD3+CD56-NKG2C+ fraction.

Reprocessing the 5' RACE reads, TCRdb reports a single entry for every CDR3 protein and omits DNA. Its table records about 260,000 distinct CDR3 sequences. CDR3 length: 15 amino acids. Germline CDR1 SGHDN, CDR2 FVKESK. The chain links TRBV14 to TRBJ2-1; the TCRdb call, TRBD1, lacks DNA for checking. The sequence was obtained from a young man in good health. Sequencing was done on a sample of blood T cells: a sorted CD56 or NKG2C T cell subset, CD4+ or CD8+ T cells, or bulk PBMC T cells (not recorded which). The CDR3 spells CASSQGGLGSNEQFF.